A few counts support the clone carrying this T cell receptor (beta chain). Cohort allocation depended upon clinical history that participants reported. Symptom resolution, clearance, or two negative PCRs marked the recovered donors of Cohort 3. The sample belongs to a study of blood T cell repertoires in COVID-19. CDR3 length: 16 amino acids. In germline, CDR1 is LGHNA, CDR2 YNFKEQ. V was cut by 2 bases and J by 4 bases, with 17 bases left in between. Authors' data handling: Using reference gene primer amplification, nucleated cell counts were estimated. The repertoire was sequenced with immunoSEQ multiplex PCR; TCRdb's copy has only in-frame clones and lacks some. The V and J calls and clone size come from that table; D and trimming were worked out from the DNA. The repertoire holds over 120,000 clones, with 80% to 90% as singletons.

J is TRBJ1-2 and V is TRBV4-2; D unclear. The sample was PBMCs or T cells enriched from blood (not recorded which). This TCR was sampled from a man aged 50-59 years who had recovered from COVID-19. The DNA of the CDR3 is TGTGCCAGCAGCCAATTCCAAGCGGGGTCGGGCTATGGCTACACCTTC. Residues: CASSQFQAGSGYGYTF.